This TCR beta chain was recovered during a study of T cell responses to AZD1222 COVID-19 vaccine. In regard to this clone: As yet, its antigen is unknown.

Broader study findings: In all cases, repertoires were sampled only after the peak T cell response. Spike was spanned by vaccine-associated CD4 TCRs, with dominance at 160-218 and 743-854.

Clones were sequenced by immunoSEQ multiplex PCR, and TCRdb holds only the in-frame ones, with some missing. Found here are over 150,000 clones, 86% of them singletons; the top ten hold 5.5%. The CDR3 is 14 amino acids. The V and J ends lost 0 bases and 6 bases respectively, with 12 bases between them. The germline gives CDR1 SGHRS, CDR2 YFSETQ. The sequence was collected from an adult in good health. V usage is TRBV5-1 and J usage is TRBJ1-2; D is uncertain. This sample comprised peripheral blood, obtained on day 0 of MenACWY control vaccination. The DNA for the CDR3 is TGCGCCAGCAGCTTGGAGGGCAGAGAAGATGGCTACACCTTC. It yields the protein CASSLEGREDGYTF.